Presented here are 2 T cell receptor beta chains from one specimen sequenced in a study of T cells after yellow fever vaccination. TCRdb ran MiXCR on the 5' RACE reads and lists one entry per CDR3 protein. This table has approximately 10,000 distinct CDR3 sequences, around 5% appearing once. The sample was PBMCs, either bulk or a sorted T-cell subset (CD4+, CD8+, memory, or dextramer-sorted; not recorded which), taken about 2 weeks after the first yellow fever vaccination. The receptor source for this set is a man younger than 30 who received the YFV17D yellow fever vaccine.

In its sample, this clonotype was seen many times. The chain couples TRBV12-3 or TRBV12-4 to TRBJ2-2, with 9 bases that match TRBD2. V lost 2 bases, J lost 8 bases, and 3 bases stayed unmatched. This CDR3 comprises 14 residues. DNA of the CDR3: TGTGCCAGCAGTTTACGTCTAGCGGGGGGGGAGCTGTTTTTT. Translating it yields CASSLRLAGGELFF.

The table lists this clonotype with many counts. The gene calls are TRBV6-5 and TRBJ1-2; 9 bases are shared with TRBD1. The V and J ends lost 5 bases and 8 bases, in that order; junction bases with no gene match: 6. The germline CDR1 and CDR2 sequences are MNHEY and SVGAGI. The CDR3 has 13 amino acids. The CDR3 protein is CASSPGQGRGYTF. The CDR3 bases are TGTGCCAGCAGTCCGGGACAGGGAAGGGGCTACACCTTC.